The 4 T cell receptor beta chains reported below all come from one sample, sequenced in a study of blood T cell repertoires in COVID-19. Repertoires were generated with immunoSEQ multiplex PCR, while TCRdb's copy carries only in-frame clones and drops some. The repertoire holds around 54,000 clones, more than 80% seen once, with less than 2.5% in the top ten. The sample consisted of peripheral blood. The receptors come from a human donor in a cohort sampled during active COVID-19.

The V and J genes are TRBV11-2 and TRBJ1-4; 7 bases map to TRBD1. CDR3 length: 14 residues. The trim removed 6 bases at V and 7 bases at J, leaving 8 bases unmatched. Germline CDR1 reads SGHAT; CDR2 reads FQNNGV. The CDR3 DNA reads as TGTGCCAGCAGGAGACAGGGTTCGAGTGAAAAACTGTTTTTT. This encodes CASRRQGSSEKLFF.

The chain employs TRBV19 and TRBJ2-1, with 7 bases fitting TRBD2. CDR1 and CDR2 from the germline V gene are LNHDA and SQIVND (reference sequence). The CDR3 totals 12 residues. V shed 3 bases and J 10 bases; nucleotides not matched to a gene: 3. This chain's CDR3 is CASSIVGGEQFF. In DNA form, the CDR3 reads TGTGCCAGTAGTATTGTGGGGGGGGAGCAGTTCTTC.

V gene TRBV19 combines with J gene TRBJ2-7; 10 bases fit TRBD1. The CDR3 is 14 residues long. Trimming took 7 bases from V and 5 from J; bases not matched to a gene: 8. Germline V CDR1 and CDR2: LNHDA, SQIVND (reference sequence). CDR3 sequence: CASNTGTGVDEQYF. The CDR3 coding sequence is TGTGCCAGTAACACCGGGACAGGGGTTGACGAGCAGTACTTC.

The chain joins TRBV29-1 to TRBJ2-5, with D maybe TRBD2 (5 bases). Trimming took 8 bases from V and 2 from J, leaving 9 bases between them. Germline V gene sequence: CDR1 SQVTM, CDR2 ANQGSEA. There are 11 residues in the CDR3. CDR3 residues: CSIGVQETQYF. CDR3 bases: TGCAGCATCGGGGTTCAAGAGACCCAGTACTTC.